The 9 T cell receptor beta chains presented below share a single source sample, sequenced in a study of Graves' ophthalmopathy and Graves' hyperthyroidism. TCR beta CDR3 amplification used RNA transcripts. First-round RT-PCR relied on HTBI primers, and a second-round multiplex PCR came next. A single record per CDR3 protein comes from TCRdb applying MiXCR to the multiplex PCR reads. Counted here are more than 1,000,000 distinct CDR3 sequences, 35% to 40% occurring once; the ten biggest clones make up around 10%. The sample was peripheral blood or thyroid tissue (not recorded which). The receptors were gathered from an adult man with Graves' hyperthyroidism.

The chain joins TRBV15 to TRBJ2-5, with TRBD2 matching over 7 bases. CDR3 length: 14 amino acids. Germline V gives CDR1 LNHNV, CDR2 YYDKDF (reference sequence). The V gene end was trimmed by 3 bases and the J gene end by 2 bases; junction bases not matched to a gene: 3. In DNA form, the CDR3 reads TGTGCCACCAGCAGCGAGGGACTACAAGAGACCCAGTACTTC. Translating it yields CATSSEGLQETQYF.

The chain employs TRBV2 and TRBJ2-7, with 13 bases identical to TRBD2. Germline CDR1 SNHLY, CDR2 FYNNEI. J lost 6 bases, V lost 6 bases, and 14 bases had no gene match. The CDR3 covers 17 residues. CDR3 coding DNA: TGTGCCAGCAGCTACGGACTAGCGGGAGAGCCACGTCGCGAGCAGTACTTC. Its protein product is CASSYGLAGEPRREQYF.

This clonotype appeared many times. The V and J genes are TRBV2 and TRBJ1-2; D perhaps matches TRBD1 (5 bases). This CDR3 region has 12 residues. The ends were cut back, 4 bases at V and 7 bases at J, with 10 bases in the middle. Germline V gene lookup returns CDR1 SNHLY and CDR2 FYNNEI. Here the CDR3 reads CASSARGFGYTF. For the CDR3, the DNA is TGTGCCAGCAGTGCCCGGGGGTTTGGCTACACCTTC.

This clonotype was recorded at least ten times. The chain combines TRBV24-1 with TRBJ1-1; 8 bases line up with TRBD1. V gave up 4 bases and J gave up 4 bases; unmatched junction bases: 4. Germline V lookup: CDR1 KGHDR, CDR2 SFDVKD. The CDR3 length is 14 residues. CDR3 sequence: CATSDPDRGTEAFF. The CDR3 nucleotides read TGTGCCACCAGTGACCCAGACAGGGGCACTGAAGCTTTCTTT.

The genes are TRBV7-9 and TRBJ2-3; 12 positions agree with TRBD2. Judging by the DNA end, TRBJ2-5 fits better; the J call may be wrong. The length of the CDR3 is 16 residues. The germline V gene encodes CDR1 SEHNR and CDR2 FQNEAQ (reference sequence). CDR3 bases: TGTGCCAGCAGCTTAGCGTCTAGCGGGAGGGGGGAGACCCAGTACTTC. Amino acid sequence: CASSLASSGRGETQYF.

The chain's CDR3 is CASSVRLAGAVGELFF. The DNA of the CDR3 is TGTGCCAGCAGTGTCCGGCTAGCGGGGGCAGTCGGGGAGCTGTTTTTT. The chain is built from TRBV12-3 or TRBV12-4 and TRBJ2-2; 10 positions agree with TRBD2. Losses at the gene ends were 5 bases for V and 7 bases for J; bases not matched to a gene: 10. CDR3 length: 16 residues.

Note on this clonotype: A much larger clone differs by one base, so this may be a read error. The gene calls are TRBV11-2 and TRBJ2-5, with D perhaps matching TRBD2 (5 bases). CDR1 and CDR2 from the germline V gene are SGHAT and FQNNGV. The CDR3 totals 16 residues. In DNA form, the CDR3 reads TGTGCCAGCAACTTAGGGCGACTACTGTTTAAAGAGACCCAGTACTTC. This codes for CASNLGRLLFKETQYF.

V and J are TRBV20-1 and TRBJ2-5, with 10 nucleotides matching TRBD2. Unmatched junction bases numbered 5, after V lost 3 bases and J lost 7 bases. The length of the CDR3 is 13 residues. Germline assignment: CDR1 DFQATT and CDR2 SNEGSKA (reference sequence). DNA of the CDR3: TGCAGTGCTAGTTCTAGCGGGAGAGGGACCCAGTACTTC. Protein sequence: CSASSSGRGTQYF.

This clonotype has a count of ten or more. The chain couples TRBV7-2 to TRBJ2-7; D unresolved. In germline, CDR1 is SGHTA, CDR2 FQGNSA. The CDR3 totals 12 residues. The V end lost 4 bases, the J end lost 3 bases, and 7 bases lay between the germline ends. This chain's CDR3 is CASSSRNYEQYF. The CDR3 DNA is TGTGCCAGCAGCTCCAGAAACTACGAGCAGTACTTC. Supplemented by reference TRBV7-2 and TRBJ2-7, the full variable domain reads GAGVSQSPSNKVTEKGKDVELRCDPISGHTALYWYRQSLGQGLEFLIYFQGNSAPDKSGLPSDRFSAERTGGSVSTLTIQRTQQEDSAVYLCASSSRNYEQYFGPGTRLTVT.